The next 7 T cell receptor beta chains were all read from a single sample in a study of T cells in Graves' hyperthyroidism and ophthalmopathy. Using RNA transcripts as the source, TCR beta CDR3 regions were amplified. TCR CDR3 regions were first amplified by RT-PCR with HTBI primers. One entry per CDR3 protein, called by TCRdb with MiXCR from the multiplex PCR reads. The sample holds some 570,000 distinct CDR3 sequences, 14% seen once. The specimen sequenced was blood. The receptors were sampled from a woman aged 18-30 years with Graves' ophthalmopathy.

At least ten counts were recorded for this clonotype. The gene calls are TRBV30 and TRBJ2-3; TRBD2 might be the D (6 bases). In germline, CDR1 is GTSNPN, CDR2 SVGIG (reference sequence). The CDR3 contains 11 residues. The ends were cut back, 8 bases at V and 3 bases at J, with 9 bases in the middle. This chain's CDR3 is CAAGSTDTQYF. CDR3 in DNA: TGTGCCGCCGGGAGTACAGATACGCAGTATTTT.

This clonotype was recorded at least ten times. This chain joins TRBV7-9 and TRBJ1-5; no clear D. V lost 4 bases to trimming and J lost 0 bases, with 10 bases between them. The CDR3 is 15 amino acids. Germline loops: CDR1 SEHNR, CDR2 FQNEAQ (reference sequence). The CDR3 region is CASSWEGDSNQPQHF. The CDR3 nucleotides read TGTGCCAGCAGCTGGGAGGGTGATAGCAATCAGCCCCAGCATTTT.

This clonotype was seen at least ten times. The genes are TRBV20-1 and TRBJ1-2, with TRBD1 matching 8 bases. This CDR3 has 13 amino acids. J gave up 4 bases and V 1 base, and 2 bases lay outside the gene matches. Looked up from germline, CDR1 is DFQATT and CDR2 is SNEGSKA (reference sequence). The CDR3 loop reads CSARAGQVYGYTF. The DNA of the CDR3 is TGCAGTGCTAGAGCGGGACAGGTCTATGGCTACACCTTC.

The CDR3 nucleotides read TGTGCCACCAGTGGCAGGGGGAGTGAAAAACTGTTTTTT. Its protein is CATSGRGSEKLFF. This chain links TRBV24-1 with TRBJ1-4; 7 bases are shared with TRBD1. Germline lookup yields CDR1 KGHDR and CDR2 SFDVKD. V lost 5 bases to trimming and J lost 7 bases; unmatched junction nucleotides: 3. The CDR3 loop spans 13 amino acids.

This clonotype came up a few times. This chain links TRBV2 with TRBJ1-1; D call uncertain. The V end lost 6 bases, the J end lost 0 bases, and 14 bases lay between the germline ends. This CDR3 region has 15 residues. Looked up from germline, CDR1 is SNHLY and CDR2 is FYNNEI. The CDR3: CASRVGRALNTEAFF. The CDR3 nucleotides read TGTGCCAGCAGGGTGGGAAGGGCGCTGAACACTGAAGCTTTCTTT.

V is TRBV4-1 and J is TRBJ2-2, with TRBD1 identical over 8 bases. The trim removed 3 bases at V and 4 bases at J, leaving 4 bases unmatched. Germline assignment: CDR1 MGHRA and CDR2 YSYEKL. CDR3 length: 15 amino acids. The CDR3 sequence is CASSHRTGSTGELFF. CDR3 in DNA: TGCGCCAGCAGCCATAGGACAGGGTCCACCGGGGAGCTGTTTTTT.

There are many counts of this clonotype. The CDR3 loop is CASSPLGAHTEAFF. In DNA form, the CDR3 reads TGTGCCAGCAGCCCTCTTGGGGCCCACACTGAAGCTTTCTTT. The chain recombines TRBV7-3 with TRBJ1-1; D is possibly TRBD1 (5 bases). Per the germline V gene, CDR1 is SGHTA and CDR2 is FQGTGA. Trimming left V 5 bases short and J 3 bases short, with 13 bases between. The CDR3 is 14 amino acids.